This T cell receptor (beta chain) was obtained from a study of Tregs in tolerant kidney transplant recipients (dated by TCRdb to 2018 to 2020). Regarding the complete study: TCRbeta sequencing was used in the study to identify donor-specific regulatory T cells before combined kidney and bone marrow transplantation, and the identified cells were then tracked after transplant. In a few healthy controls, several methods of expanding Tregs specific for an allogeneic donor were compared by TCRbeta repertoire sequencing. Beyond this particular receptor, the publication reports: Biological reproducibility was not directly assessed, although technical replication error appeared to be minimal. Because the study included only a small number of patients, the results must be confirmed in larger populations and under other immunosuppression protocols. Expanding Tregs with activated donor B cells appeared to identify the most biologically relevant and donor-specific TCRbeta repertoire.

For TCRbeta CDR3 sequencing, genomic DNA was extracted from sorted cells using the QIAGEN DNeasy Blood and Tissue Kit. Through immunoSEQ, high-throughput TCRbeta CDR3 sequencing was done commercially, including PCR amplification with internal controls and bias correction. Processing in the source paper ran as follows. Unique productive TCRbeta sequences were defined by CDR3 nucleotide sequence where primers matched, and otherwise by CDR3 amino acid sequence together with Vbeta and Jbeta genes. As a correction for sorting error, sequences shared between sorted populations at a frequency ratio of 2:1 or less were discarded, and the remaining shared sequences were assigned to the higher population. Donor-reactive sequences were defined as at least 5-fold expanded in CFSE-low cells versus unstimulated cells, with frequency of at least 0.01% in CFSE-low cells. Jensen-Shannon divergence calculated on the top 100 TCRbeta sequences ranked by frequency was used to measure repertoire divergence. For any sample with multiple sequencing runs, sorting error was corrected in each run separately before the runs were pooled. TCRdb holds this immuneACCESS table with in-frame rearrangements only. Some clones are missing; in checked studies, unresolved V genes explain under half, and the rest has no known cause. V and J calls and clone size are as listed in that table; D and trimming were resolved from the DNA. Present in this sample are some 250,000 clones, 84% of which were seen just once. Less than 0.75% of the sample comes from the top ten.

V is pared back by 4 bases and J by 0 bases, with 13 bases lying between the germline termini. CDR1 and CDR2 (SGHAT, FQNNGV) derive from the germline V gene. The CDR3 goes from the cysteine to the phenylalanine over 16 residues. Just the 48-base CDR3 DNA is kept, in frame starting at base 1. Unstimulated Tregs (CD4+CD25+CD127-), CD4+ non-Tregs (CD4+CD25-), CD4 and CD8 cells were FACS-sorted from thawed PBMCs. Blood from healthy controls was obtained either from healthy volunteers or as purchased buffy coats. Healthy control blood was processed by Ficoll density gradient to PBMCs and cryopreserved; patient PBMCs were collected before and after transplant. On this clone: The specificity of this receptor is unknown. Per-nucleotide qualities are absent, and no much larger clonotype sits a single base away.

The receptor chain draws on TRBV11-2 and TRBJ2-1; 6 matching bases give a weak D call of TRBD1. This clonotype was sampled from a human donor in good health. The sequencing sample was made of CD4+ T cells from blood. The nucleotide sequence is given as TGTGCCAGCAGCTCGCGAACAGGGAGCTCCTACAATGAGCAGTTCTTC. Protein translation: CASSSRTGSSYNEQFF.